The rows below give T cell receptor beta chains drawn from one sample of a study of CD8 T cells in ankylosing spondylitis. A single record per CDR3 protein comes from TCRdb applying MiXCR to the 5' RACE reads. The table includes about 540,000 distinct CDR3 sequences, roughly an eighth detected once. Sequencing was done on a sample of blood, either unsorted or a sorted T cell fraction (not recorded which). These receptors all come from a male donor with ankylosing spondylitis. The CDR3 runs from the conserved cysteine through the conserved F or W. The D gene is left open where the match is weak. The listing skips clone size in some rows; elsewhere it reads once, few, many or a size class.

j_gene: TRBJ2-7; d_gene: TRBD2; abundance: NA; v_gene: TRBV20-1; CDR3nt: TGCAGTGCTAACCGAGCGGGGCATTCCCCGTCCTACGAGCAGTACTTC; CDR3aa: CSANRAGHSPSYEQYF
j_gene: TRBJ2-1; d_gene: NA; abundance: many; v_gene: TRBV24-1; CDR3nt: TGTGCCACCAGTGATTTGCGAACTCATGGTTACAATGAGCAGTTCTTC; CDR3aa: CATSDLRTHGYNEQFF
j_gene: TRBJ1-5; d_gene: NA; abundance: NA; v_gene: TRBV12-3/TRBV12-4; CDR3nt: TGTGCCAGCAGTCCTCAAAGGAGCAATCAGCCCCAGCATTTT; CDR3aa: CASSPQRSNQPQHF
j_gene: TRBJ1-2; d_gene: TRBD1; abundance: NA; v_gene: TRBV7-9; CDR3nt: TGTGCCAGCAGGCCAATTGACAGGGACTATGGCTACACCTTC; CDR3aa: CASRPIDRDYGYTF
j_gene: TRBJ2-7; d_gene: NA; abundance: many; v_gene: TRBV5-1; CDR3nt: TGCGCCAGCAGCTTGGCCGATCCGAACAGAGCCTACGAGCAGTACTTC; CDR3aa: CASSLADPNRAYEQYF
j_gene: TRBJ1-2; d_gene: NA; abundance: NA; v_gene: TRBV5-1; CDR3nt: TGCGCCAGCAGCCCGGGGGGCCAGGTTGGCTATGGCTACACCTTC; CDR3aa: CASSPGGQVGYGYTF
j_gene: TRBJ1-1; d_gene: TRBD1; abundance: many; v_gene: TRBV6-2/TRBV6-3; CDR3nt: TGTGCCAGCAGTTACTCATTCTGGACCGAGGGACAGGGGGCGGACACTGAAGCTTTCTTT; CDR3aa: CASSYSFWTEGQGADTEAFF
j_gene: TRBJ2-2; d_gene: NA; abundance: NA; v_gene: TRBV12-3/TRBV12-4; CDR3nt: TGTGCCAGCAGTTTTGGTAGCGGGAACACCGGGGAGCTGTTTTTT; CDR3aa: CASSFGSGNTGELFF
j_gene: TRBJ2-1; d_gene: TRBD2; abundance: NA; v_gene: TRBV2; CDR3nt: TGTGCCAGCAGTGGACTAGCGGGAGGGCTGAATGAGCAGTTCTTC; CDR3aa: CASSGLAGGLNEQFF
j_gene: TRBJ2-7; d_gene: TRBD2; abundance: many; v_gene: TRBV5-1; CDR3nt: TGCGCCAGCAGCCTCGGACTAGGTGGCGAGCAGTACTTC; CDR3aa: CASSLGLGGEQYF
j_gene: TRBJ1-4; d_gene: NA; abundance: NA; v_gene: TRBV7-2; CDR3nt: TGTGCCAGCAGCCCGGGACTGGGGTATGAAAAACTGTTTTTT; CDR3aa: CASSPGLGYEKLFF
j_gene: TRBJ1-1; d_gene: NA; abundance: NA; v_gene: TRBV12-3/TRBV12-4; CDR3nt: TGTGCCAGCACCCGCAGGGGAGTGGCTGAAGCTTTCTTT; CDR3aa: CASTRRGVAEAFF
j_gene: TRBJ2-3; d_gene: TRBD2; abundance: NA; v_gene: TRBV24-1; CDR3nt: TGTGCCACCAGTGATTTGGGGCGGGAGGAAGATACGCAGTATTTT; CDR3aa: CATSDLGREEDTQYF
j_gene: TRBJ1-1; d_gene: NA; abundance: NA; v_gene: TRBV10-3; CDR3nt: TGTGCCATCAGTGATGGGACAAAAAGTAACACTGAAGCTTTCTTT; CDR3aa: CAISDGTKSNTEAFF
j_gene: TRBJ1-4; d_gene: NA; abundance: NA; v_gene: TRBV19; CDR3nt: TGTGCCAGTAGTCCCAGGACGGCGTACGACGAAAAACTGTTTTTT; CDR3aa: CASSPRTAYDEKLFF
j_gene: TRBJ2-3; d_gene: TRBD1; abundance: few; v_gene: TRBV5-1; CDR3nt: TGCGCCAGCAGCCCCCGCCCGGGACAGAAATTCACAGATACGCAGTATTTT; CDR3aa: CASSPRPGQKFTDTQYF
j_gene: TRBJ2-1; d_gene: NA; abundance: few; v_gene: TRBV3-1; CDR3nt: TGTGCCAGCAGCCAAGTTTCCCGGGAGCAGTTCTTC; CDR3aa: CASSQVSREQFF
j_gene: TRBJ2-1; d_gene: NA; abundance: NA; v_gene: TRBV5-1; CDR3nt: TGCGCCAGCAGCCCGACCACGGTTGAGCAGTTCTTC; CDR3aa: CASSPTTVEQFF
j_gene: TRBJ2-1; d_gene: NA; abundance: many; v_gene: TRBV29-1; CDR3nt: TGCAGCGTTGAAGATCCGGGGGCTCGCTCCTACAATGAGCAGTTCTTC; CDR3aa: CSVEDPGARSYNEQFF
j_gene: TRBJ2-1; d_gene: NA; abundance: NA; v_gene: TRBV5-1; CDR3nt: TGCGCCAGCAGCTCCATAAATCGGGGACCCTACAATGAGCAGTTCTTC; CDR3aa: CASSSINRGPYNEQFF
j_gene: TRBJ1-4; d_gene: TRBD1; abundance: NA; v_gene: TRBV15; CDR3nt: TGTGCCACCAGCGGGAGACAGGGGATCGTTGAAAAACTGTTTTTT; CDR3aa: CATSGRQGIVEKLFF
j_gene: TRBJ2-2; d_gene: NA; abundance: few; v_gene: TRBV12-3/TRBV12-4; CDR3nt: TGTGCCAGCGCTAGAGGTTGGGTAAACACCGGGGAGCTGTTTTTT; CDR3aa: CASARGWVNTGELFF
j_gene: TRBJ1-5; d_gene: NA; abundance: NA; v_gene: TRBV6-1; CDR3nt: TGTGCCAGCAGTGAGTACAGGGTGAATCAGCCCCAGCATTTT; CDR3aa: CASSEYRVNQPQHF
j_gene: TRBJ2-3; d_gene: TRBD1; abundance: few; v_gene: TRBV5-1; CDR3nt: TGCGCCAGCAGCTTGGCACCGACAGGGTACACAGATACGCAGTATTTT; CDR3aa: CASSLAPTGYTDTQYF
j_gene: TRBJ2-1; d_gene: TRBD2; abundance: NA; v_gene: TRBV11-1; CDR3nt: TGTGCCAGCAGCTTAGTGACTAGCGGGATCGCTAGGAATGAGCAGTTCTTC; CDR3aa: CASSLVTSGIARNEQFF
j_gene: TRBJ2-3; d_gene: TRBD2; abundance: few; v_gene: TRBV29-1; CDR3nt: TGCAGCGTTGGAGGGACTAGCGGGAGCACAGATACGCAGTATTTT; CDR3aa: CSVGGTSGSTDTQYF
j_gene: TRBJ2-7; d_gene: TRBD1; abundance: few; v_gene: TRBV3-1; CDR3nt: TGTGCCAGCAGCCAAGGGCACAGGGGGCGAACCTACGAGCAGTACTTC; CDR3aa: CASSQGHRGRTYEQYF
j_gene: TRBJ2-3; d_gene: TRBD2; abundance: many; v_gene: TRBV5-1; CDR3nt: TGCGCCAGCAGCTTAGCGGGAGTTGGAGATACGCAGTATTTT; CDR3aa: CASSLAGVGDTQYF
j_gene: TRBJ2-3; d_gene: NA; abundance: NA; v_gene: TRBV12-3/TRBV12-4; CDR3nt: TGTGCCAGCAGTTTGGGGCAGCCGAGCGCAGATACGCAGTATTTT; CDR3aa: CASSLGQPSADTQYF
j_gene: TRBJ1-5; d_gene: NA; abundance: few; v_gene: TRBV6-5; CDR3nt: TGTGCCAGCAGTTACCCCGGCTGGGATCAGCCCCAGCATTTT; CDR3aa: CASSYPGWDQPQHF
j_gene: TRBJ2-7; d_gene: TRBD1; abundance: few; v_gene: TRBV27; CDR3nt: TGTGCCAGCAGTTTATCCAGGGACAGTCCCTACGAGCAGTACTTC; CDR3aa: CASSLSRDSPYEQYF
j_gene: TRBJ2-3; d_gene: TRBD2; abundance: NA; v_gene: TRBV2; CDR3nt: TGTGCCAGCAGTGACAGTAGCGGGCGGTCTATTATGAATACGCAGTATTTT; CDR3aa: CASSDSSGRSIMNTQYF
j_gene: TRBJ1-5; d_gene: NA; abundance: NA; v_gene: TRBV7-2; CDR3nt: TGTGCCAGCAGCTTAGTCGGCTATAGCAATCAGCCCCAGCATTTT; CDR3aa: CASSLVGYSNQPQHF
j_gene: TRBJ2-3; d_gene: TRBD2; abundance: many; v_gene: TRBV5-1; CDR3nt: TGCGCCAGCAGCCCAGGCGGGAGAGTGGGGCACACAGATACGCAGTATTTT; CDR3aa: CASSPGGRVGHTDTQYF
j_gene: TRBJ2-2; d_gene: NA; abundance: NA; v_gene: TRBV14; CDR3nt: TGTGCCAGCAGCCAACTCTCTTTGCACACTATTGAGCGGAACACCGGGGAGCTGTTTTTT; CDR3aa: CASSQLSLHTIERNTGELFF
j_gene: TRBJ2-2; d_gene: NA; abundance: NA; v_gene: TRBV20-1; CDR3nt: TGCGGTGCCTCCCCCTTGAACACCGGGGAGCTGTTTTTT; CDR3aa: CGASPLNTGELFF
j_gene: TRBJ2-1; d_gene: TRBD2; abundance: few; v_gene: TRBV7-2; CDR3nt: TGTGCCAGCAGCTCCACGGCGGGGGGCTATGAGCAGTTCTTC; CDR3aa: CASSSTAGGYEQFF
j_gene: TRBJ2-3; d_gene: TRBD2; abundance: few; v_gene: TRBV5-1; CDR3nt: TGCGCCAGCAGCACGGGACTAGCCCCAGATACGCAGTATTTT; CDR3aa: CASSTGLAPDTQYF
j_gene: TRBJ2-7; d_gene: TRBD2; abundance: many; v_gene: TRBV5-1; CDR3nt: TGCGCCAGCAGCTACGGGACTAGCGGCACCTACGAGCAGTACTTC; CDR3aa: CASSYGTSGTYEQYF
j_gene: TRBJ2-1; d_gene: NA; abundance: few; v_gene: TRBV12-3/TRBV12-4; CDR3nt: TGTGCCAGCAGTTTAACACAGGGTTGGGAAAATGAGCAGTTCTTC; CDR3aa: CASSLTQGWENEQFF
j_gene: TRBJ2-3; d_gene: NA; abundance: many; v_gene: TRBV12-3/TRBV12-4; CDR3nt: TGTGCCAGCAAGGGGGGAACTAGCACAGATACGCAGTATTTT; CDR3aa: CASKGGTSTDTQYF
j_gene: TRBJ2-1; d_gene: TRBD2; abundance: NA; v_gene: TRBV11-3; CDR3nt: TGTGCCAGCAGCTTACCCCCGGGACTACCCTACAATGAGCAGTTCTTC; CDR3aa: CASSLPPGLPYNEQFF
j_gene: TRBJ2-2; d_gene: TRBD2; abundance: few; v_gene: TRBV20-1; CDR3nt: TGCAGTGCCAGGGGCGGGAGGCCGACGGCCGGGGAGCTGTTTTTT; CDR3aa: CSARGGRPTAGELFF
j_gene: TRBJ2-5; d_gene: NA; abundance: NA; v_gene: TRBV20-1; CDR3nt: TGCAGTGCTAGACCGGGGGTGCTCGCCGAAGAGACCCAGTACTTC; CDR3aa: CSARPGVLAEETQYF
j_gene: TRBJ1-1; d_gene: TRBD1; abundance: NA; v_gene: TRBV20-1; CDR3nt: TGCTGTGCTAAACTCTCTCCGGGACAGGGCAACACTGAAGCTTTCTTT; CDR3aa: CCAKLSPGQGNTEAFF
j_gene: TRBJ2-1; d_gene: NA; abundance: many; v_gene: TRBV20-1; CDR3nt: TGCAGTGCCAGCCAAGGGGGAGTCTCTGAGGGCTACAATGAGCAGTTCTTC; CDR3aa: CSASQGGVSEGYNEQFF
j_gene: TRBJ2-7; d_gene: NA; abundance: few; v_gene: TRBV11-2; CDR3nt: TGTGCCAGCAGCTTAGAAGGGAGAATCGGTGCCTACGAGCAGTACTTC; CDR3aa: CASSLEGRIGAYEQYF
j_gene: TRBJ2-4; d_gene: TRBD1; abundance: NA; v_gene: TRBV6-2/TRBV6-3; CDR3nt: TGTGCCAGCAGTCGACAGGGGGGGAGCATTCAGTACTTC; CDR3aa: CASSRQGGSIQYF
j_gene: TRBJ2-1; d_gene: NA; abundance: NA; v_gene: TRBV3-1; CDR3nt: TGTGCCAGCAGCCAAGATCGAATCGGGAGAACCTACAATGAGCAGTTCTTC; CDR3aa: CASSQDRIGRTYNEQFF
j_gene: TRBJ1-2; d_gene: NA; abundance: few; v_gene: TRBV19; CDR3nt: TGTGCCAGTAGCCCTGGGGTCCTTGGCTACACCTTC; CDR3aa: CASSPGVLGYTF
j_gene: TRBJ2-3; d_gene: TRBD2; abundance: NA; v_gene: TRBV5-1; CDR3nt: TGCGCCACCGCGCCCACGGGAGGGGAAGATACGCAGTATTTT; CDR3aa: CATAPTGGEDTQYF
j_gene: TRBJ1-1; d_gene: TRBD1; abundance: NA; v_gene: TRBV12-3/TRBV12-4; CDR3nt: TGTGCCAGCAGACAGGGGGCTGAAGCTTTCTTT; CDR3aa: CASRQGAEAFF
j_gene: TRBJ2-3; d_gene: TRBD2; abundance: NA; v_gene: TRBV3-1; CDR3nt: TGTGCCAGCAGCCAAGTGCGGGAGAGCAGGGATACGCAGTATTTT; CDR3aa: CASSQVRESRDTQYF
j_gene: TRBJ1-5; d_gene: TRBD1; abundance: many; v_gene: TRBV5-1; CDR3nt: TGCGCCAGCAGCTTGGACCCGACAGGGGTTGGTCAGCCCCAGCATTTT; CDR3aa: CASSLDPTGVGQPQHF
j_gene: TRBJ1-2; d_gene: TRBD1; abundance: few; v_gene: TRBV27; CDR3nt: TGTGCCAGCAGTCCTGATCCGGGACAGCGGTACTATGGCTACACCTTC; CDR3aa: CASSPDPGQRYYGYTF
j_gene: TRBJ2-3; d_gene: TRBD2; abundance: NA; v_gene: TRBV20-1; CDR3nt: TGCAGTGCTAGGGCCCGGTCCCAACTAGCGGGAGGAATAGATACGCAGTATTTT; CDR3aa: CSARARSQLAGGIDTQYF
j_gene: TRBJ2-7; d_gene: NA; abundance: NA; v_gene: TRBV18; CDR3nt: TGTGCCAGCTCACCACGGCTAGCACCGGGCGAGCAGTACTTC; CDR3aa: CASSPRLAPGEQYF